Below, one TCR beta chain is given with its context. The data were obtained in a study of T cells in tumors after PD-1 blockade. Study information: No patient had prior checkpoint blockade, systemic immunosuppression, or radiotherapy within 4 weeks. During anti-PD-1 treatment, some patients continued daily vismodegib 150 mg.

Using immunoSEQ multiplex PCR, the repertoire was profiled, and TCRdb retains in-frame clones only, with some absent. The sample lists 60,000 to 65,000 clones; approximately 79% were seen once. V dropped 5 bases and J dropped 0 bases, with 14 bases sitting between them. CDR3 size: 17 residues. CDR1 is MNHEY, CDR2 SMNVEV, per germline (reference sequence). The specimen was PBMCs, collected after anti-PD-1 treatment. The sequence was collected from a human donor with basal cell carcinoma. The V and J genes are TRBV27 and TRBJ1-6; D is possibly TRBD1 (5 bases). The DNA of the CDR3 is TGTGCCAGCAGTCTCAGCCCGACAGCCTCCTATAATTCACCCCTCCACTTT. Its protein product is CASSLSPTASYNSPLHF.